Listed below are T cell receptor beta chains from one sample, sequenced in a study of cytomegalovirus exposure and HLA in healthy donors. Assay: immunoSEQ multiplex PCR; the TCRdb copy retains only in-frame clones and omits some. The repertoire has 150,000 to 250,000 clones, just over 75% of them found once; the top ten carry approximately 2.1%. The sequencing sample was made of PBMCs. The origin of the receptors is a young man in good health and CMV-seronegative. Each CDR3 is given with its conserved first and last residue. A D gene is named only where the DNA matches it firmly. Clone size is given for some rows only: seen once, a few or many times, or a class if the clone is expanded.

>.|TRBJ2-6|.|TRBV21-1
CASSWTVEEIGANVLTF
TGTGCCAGCAGCTGGACAGTCGAGGAGATTGGGGCCAACGTCCTGACTTTC
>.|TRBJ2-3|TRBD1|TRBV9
CASSVAGTGRTQDTQYF
TGTGCCAGCAGCGTAGCAGGGACAGGGCGGACTCAAGATACGCAGTATTTT
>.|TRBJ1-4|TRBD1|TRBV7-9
CASSLKFGTGYFNEKLFF
TGTGCCAGCAGCTTAAAATTTGGGACAGGCTACTTTAATGAAAAACTGTTTTTT
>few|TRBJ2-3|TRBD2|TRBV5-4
CASSLRREGRTDTQYF
TGTGCCAGCAGCTTGCGGCGGGAGGGGAGGACAGATACGCAGTATTTT
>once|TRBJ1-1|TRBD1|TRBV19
CASSKGTGRGNTEAFF
TGTGCCAGTAGTAAAGGGACAGGGAGGGGGAACACTGAAGCTTTCTTT
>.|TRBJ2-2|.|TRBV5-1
CASSLESGNTGELFF
TGCGCCAGCAGCTTGGAGTCAGGGAACACCGGGGAGCTGTTTTTT
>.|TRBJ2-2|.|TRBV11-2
CASSFQTGGELFF
TGTGCCAGCAGCTTCCAGACAGGCGGGGAGCTGTTTTTT
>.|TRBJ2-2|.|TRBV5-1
CASSFQTGNTGELFF
TGCGCCAGCAGCTTCCAGACAGGGAACACCGGGGAGCTGTTTTTT
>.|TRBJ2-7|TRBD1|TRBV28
CASSRDRHYEQYF
TGTGCCAGCAGCCGGGACAGACACTACGAGCAGTACTTC
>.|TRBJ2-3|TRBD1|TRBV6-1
CASRIDRGTDTQYF
TGTGCCAGCAGGATCGACAGGGGCACAGATACGCAGTATTTT
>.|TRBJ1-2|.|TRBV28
CASLGDMGGYTF
TGTGCCAGCCTGGGGGACATGGGGGGCTACACCTTC
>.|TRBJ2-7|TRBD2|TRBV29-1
CSVYGLAESSYEQYF
TGCAGCGTTTACGGACTAGCGGAAAGCTCCTACGAGCAGTACTTC
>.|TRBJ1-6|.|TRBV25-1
CASSEEGTRYNSPLHF
TGTGCCAGCAGTGAAGAGGGGACACGCTATAATTCACCCCTCCACTTT
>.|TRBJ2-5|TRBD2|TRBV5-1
CASSTGTSGRGETQYF
TGCGCCAGCAGCACTGGGACTAGCGGGAGAGGGGAGACCCAGTACTTC
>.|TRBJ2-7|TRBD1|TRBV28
CASSLFGTGGHYEQYF
TGTGCCAGCAGTTTATTCGGGACAGGGGGACACTACGAGCAGTACTTC
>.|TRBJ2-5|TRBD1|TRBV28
CASSSGLRGKETQYF
TGTGCCAGCAGTTCCGGCCTCAGGGGGAAAGAGACCCAGTACTTC
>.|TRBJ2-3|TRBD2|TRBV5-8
CASSGRLAGTDTQYF
TGTGCCAGCAGCGGGCGACTAGCGGGCACAGATACGCAGTATTTT
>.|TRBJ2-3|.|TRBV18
CASSPGGYTDTQYF
TGTGCCAGCTCACCAGGGGGCTACACAGATACGCAGTATTTT
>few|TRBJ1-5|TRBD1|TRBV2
CASSESQGVSNQPQHF
TGTGCCAGCAGTGAGTCGCAGGGGGTAAGCAATCAGCCCCAGCATTTT
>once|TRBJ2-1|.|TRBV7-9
CASSSRDSPTKQFF
TGTGCCAGCAGTTCACGGGATAGTCCCACTAAGCAGTTCTTC
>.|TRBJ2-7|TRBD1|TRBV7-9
CASSSWDRGYYEQYF
TGTGCCAGCAGCTCTTGGGACAGGGGGTACTACGAGCAGTACTTC
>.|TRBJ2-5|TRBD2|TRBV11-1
CASRYSGRIQETQYF
TGTGCCAGCAGGTATAGCGGGAGAATCCAAGAGACCCAGTACTTC
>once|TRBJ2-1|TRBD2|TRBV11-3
CASSLTLAGSSYNEQFF
TGTGCCAGCAGCCTCACCCTAGCGGGAAGCTCCTACAATGAGCAGTTCTTC